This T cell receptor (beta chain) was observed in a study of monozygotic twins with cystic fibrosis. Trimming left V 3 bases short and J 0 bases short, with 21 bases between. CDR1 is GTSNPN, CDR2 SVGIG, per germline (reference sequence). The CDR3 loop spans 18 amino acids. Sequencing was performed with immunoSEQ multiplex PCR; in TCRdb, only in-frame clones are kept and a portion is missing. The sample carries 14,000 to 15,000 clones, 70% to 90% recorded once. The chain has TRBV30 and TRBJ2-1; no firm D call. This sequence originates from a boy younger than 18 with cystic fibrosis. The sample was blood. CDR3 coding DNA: TGTGCCTGGAGCCGTAAGTCCGCGCGATCCAGCTCCTACAATGAGCAGTTCTTC. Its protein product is CAWSRKSARSSSYNEQFF.